These 15 T cell receptor beta chains share one sample of origin, sequenced in a study of blood T cell repertoires in COVID-19 (TCRdb year 2020). Library creation used the immunoSEQ multiplex PCR assay. As stored in TCRdb, this immuneACCESS dataset retains in-frame rearrangements with V and J assigned. A fraction of the clones does not appear; measured against another copy, unresolved V genes explain less than half of the discrepancy, and the remainder lacks a known reason. In this sample the table shows roughly 100,000 clones, nearly 90% of which occur a single time. Of the sample, approximately 2% falls within the top ten clones. Material: peripheral blood. The receptors were gathered from a middle-aged man with active COVID-19.

This chain links TRBV25-1 with TRBJ2-3; D ambiguous. In germline, CDR1 is MGHDK, CDR2 SYGVNS. The V and J ends lost 4 bases and 0 bases respectively, with 11 bases between them. The CDR3 loop spans 15 amino acids. CDR3 nucleotides: TGTGCCAGCAGTGGAAGCACCTTTAGCACAGATACGCAGTATTTT. This sequence encodes CASSGSTFSTDTQYF.

J is TRBJ2-6 and V is TRBV30, with D perhaps TRBD2 (6 bases). V dropped 8 bases and J dropped 4 bases, with 21 bases sitting between them. This CDR3 is built from 16 residues. The germline CDR1 and CDR2 sequences are GTSNPN and SVGIG (reference sequence). Here the CDR3 reads CALDTGTLGGANVLTF. The CDR3 DNA reads TGTGCCCTGGACACCGGGACTCTCGGGGGGGCCAACGTCCTGACTTTC.

The chain couples TRBV6-5 to TRBJ2-7, with D perhaps matching TRBD2 (6 bases). The V gene lost 6 bases and the J gene lost 0 bases, with 9 bases spanning the gap. The CDR3 is 13 amino acids. From germline, CDR1 is MNHEY and CDR2 SVGAGI. CDR3 coding DNA: TGTGCCAGCAGCCGCGGGAACTCCTACGAGCAGTACTTC. Its translation is CASSRGNSYEQYF.

The gene calls are TRBV25-1 and TRBJ1-1; D ambiguous. This CDR3 region has 14 residues. Germline CDR1 MGHDK, CDR2 SYGVNS. V lost 7 bases and J lost 8, with 20 bases in between. The CDR3 sequence is CASTERETGGEAFF. CDR3 nucleotide sequence: TGTGCCAGCACCGAAAGGGAGACTGGAGGGGAAGCTTTCTTT. The full variable domain, rest sourced from reference TRBV25-1 and TRBJ1-1, is EADIYQTPRYLVIGTGKKITLECSQTMGHDKMYWYQQDPGMELHLIHYSYGVNSTEKGDLSSESTVSRIRTEHFPLTLESARPSHTSQYLCASTERETGGEAFFGQGTRLTVV.

This chain joins TRBV6-6 and TRBJ1-2; 9 bases line up with TRBD1. Germline V lookup: CDR1 MNHNY, CDR2 SVGAGI (reference sequence). The V segment lost 6 bases and the J segment 4 bases; nucleotides outside the gene matches: 3. The CDR3 extends over 13 amino acids. The CDR3 reads CASRGGQGYGYTF. CDR3 coding DNA: TGTGCCAGCAGGGGGGGACAGGGCTATGGCTACACCTTC.

Regarding this clone: At one boundary the junction diverges from the germline segment, which might be a read error. The chain has TRBV15 and TRBJ1-1; D gene ambiguous. The CDR3 is 13 residues long. Germline loops: CDR1 LNHNV, CDR2 YYDKDF (reference sequence). The CDR3 DNA follows: TGTGCCACCAGCAGAGGGGCGACAAACCAAGGCCCATTT. It encodes CATSRGATNQGPF.

This clone has more than one count but fewer than ten. The chain uses TRBV4-1 and TRBJ1-5; no reliable D call. CDR1 is MGHRA and CDR2 is YSYEKL in the germline V gene. The V and J ends lost 1 base and 1 base respectively, with 14 bases between them. This CDR3 has 17 residues. Here the CDR3 DNA reads TGCGCCAGCAGCCAAGGAGGGAATGGGGAAAGCAATCAGCCCCAGCATTTT. Its protein product is CASSQGGNGESNQPQHF.

This chain links TRBV18 with TRBJ2-1, with TRBD1 matching 8 bases. The germline CDR1 and CDR2 sequences are KGHSH and LQKENI. Trimming cost V 4 bases and J 7 bases; bases outside gene matches: 9. The CDR3 runs 15 residues. CDR3 sequence (DNA): TGTGCCAGCTCACTCGGGAGCAGGGGGCGGAATGAGCAGTTCTTC. Translation gives CASSLGSRGRNEQFF.

This chain connects TRBV2 to TRBJ1-5; D possibly corresponds to TRBD1 (5 bases). The CDR3 is 14 amino acids. Germline values: CDR1 SNHLY, CDR2 FYNNEI. Trimming left V 6 bases short and J 4 bases short, with 13 bases between. Here the CDR3 reads CASSAGSPNQPQHF. The DNA for the CDR3 is TGTGCCAGCAGCGCAGGGTCCCCAAATCAGCCCCAGCATTTT.

This clone turned up a few times. This chain links TRBV6-6 with TRBJ2-2; 7 positions agree with TRBD1. The J segment lost 8 bases and the V segment lost 4 bases, leaving 4 bases of the junction unmatched. Germline V gives CDR1 MNHNY, CDR2 SVGAGI (reference sequence). The CDR3 is made up of 13 amino acids. This CDR3 reads CASSLTGQGELFF. DNA for the CDR3: TGTGCCAGCAGTTTGACAGGGCAAGGGGAGCTGTTTTTT.

This clone was found once. The genes are TRBV19 and TRBJ1-1; D not resolved. V was clipped by 7 bases and J by 5 bases, with 11 bases between them. There are 12 residues in the CDR3. Germline V gene lookup returns CDR1 LNHDA and CDR2 SQIVND (reference sequence). The CDR3 is CASMLAETEAFF. The CDR3 bases are TGTGCCAGTATGTTAGCGGAAACTGAAGCTTTCTTT.

The V call is TRBV19, the J call TRBJ2-1, with 7 bases identical to TRBD2. With V trimmed by 4 bases and J by 9 bases, 6 bases remained unmatched. Germline loops: CDR1 LNHDA, CDR2 SQIVND (reference sequence). The length of the CDR3 is 13 residues. CDR3 coding DNA: TGTGCCAGTAGTACGATAGGACTAGGTGAGCAGTTCTTC. Its protein is CASSTIGLGEQFF.

J is TRBJ2-3 and V is TRBV7-2; D possibly corresponds to TRBD2 (6 bases). This CDR3 contains 14 residues. Deletions cut 1 base from V and 5 bases from J, with 10 bases between. CDR1 and CDR2 (germline): SGHTA, FQGNSA. This chain's CDR3 is CASSLGLAIDTQYF. The CDR3, as DNA: TGTGCCAGCAGCTTAGGGCTAGCGATAGATACGCAGTATTTT.

J is TRBJ1-5 and V is TRBV24-1; D unclear. The V gene's germline CDR1 is KGHDR and CDR2 SFDVKD. The V end was cut by 5 bases, the J end by 7 bases, with 11 bases between. The CDR3 has 13 residues. In nucleotides, the CDR3 is TGTGCCACCAGTGGCGGAGGGTCCCAGCCCCAGCATTTT. Protein: CATSGGGSQPQHF.

The chain carries TRBV10-3 and TRBJ2-1; D possibly corresponds to TRBD2 (5 bases). Trimming shortened V by 5 bases and J by 15 bases, and 20 bases separated the two germline ends. From germline, CDR1 is ENHRY and CDR2 SYGVKD. The CDR3 length is 13 residues. CDR3 residues: CAISSPTEVVWFF. In nucleotides, the CDR3 is TGTGCCATCAGTTCCCCGACGGAGGTAGTGTGGTTCTTC.